This T cell receptor beta chain was identified during a study of blood T cell repertoires in COVID-19. The repertoire was sequenced with immunoSEQ multiplex PCR; TCRdb's copy has only in-frame clones and lacks some. This table holds fewer than 350,000 clones, roughly 87% found once. The CDR3 consists of 15 residues. V shed 1 base and J shed 3 bases, with 10 bases lying between them. Germline loops: CDR1 SGHRS, CDR2 YFSETQ. This TCR derives from a man aged 18 to 30 with active or convalescent COVID-19. J is TRBJ2-2 and V is TRBV5-1; maybe TRBD2 (5 bases). The sequenced sample was peripheral blood. The CDR3, as DNA: TGCGCCAGCAGCTTGTCGGGAAAGGACACCGGGGAGCTGTTTTTT. Protein: CASSLSGKDTGELFF.